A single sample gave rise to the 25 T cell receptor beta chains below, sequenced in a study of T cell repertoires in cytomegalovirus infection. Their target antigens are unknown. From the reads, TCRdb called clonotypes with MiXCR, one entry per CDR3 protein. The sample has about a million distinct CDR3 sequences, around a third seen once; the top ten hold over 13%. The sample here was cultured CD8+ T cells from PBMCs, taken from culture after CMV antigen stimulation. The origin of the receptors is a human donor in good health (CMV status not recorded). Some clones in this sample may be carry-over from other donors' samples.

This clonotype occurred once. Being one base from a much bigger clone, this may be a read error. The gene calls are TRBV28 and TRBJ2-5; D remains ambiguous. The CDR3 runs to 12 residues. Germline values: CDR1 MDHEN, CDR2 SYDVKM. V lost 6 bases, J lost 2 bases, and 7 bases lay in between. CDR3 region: CASSWVQETQYF. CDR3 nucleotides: TGTGCCAGCAGCTGGGTGCAAGAGACCCAGTACTTC.

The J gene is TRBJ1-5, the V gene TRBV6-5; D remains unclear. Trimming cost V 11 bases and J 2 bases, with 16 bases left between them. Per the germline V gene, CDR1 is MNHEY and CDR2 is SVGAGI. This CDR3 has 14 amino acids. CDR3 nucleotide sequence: TGTGCCCCCCCCCCCTGGGCAGGCAATCAGCCCCAGCATTTT. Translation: CAPPPWAGNQPQHF.

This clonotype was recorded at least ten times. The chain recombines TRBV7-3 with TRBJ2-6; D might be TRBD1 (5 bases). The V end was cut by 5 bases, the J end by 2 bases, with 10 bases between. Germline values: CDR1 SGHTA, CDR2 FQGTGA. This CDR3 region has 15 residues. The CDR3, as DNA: TGTGCCAGCAGCCCTAGGGGTCCTGGGGCCAACGTCCTGACTTTC. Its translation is CASSPRGPGANVLTF.

The CDR3 bases are TGCAGTGCTACAAAGGGAGCGAACACTGAAGCTTTCTTT. Translating gives CSATKGANTEAFF. The rearrangement links TRBV20-1 to TRBJ1-1, with D unclear. CDR3 size: 13 residues. CDR1 and CDR2 from the germline V gene are DFQATT and SNEGSKA (reference sequence). Trimming shortened V by 4 bases and J by 1 base, and 10 bases separated the two germline ends.

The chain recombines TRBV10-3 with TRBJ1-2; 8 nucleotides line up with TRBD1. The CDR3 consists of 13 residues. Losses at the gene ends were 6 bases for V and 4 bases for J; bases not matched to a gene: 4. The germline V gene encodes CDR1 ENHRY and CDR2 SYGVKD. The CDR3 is CAIRTGVLYGYTF. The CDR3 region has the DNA TGTGCCATCAGGACAGGGGTGCTCTATGGCTACACCTTC.

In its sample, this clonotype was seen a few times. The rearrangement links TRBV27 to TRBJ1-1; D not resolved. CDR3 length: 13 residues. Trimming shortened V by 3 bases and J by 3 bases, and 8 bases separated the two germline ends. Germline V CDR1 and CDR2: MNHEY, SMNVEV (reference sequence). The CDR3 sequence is CASSFWRDTEAFF. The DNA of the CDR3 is TGTGCCAGCAGTTTCTGGCGAGACACTGAAGCTTTCTTT.

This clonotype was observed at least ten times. The CDR3 reads CATTEGVSNQPQHF. CDR3 DNA: TGTGCCACAACCGAGGGAGTTAGCAATCAGCCCCAGCATTTT. The rearrangement uses TRBV10-3 and TRBJ1-5; D gene uncertain. V lost 10 bases and J 0 bases, leaving 13 bases between the germline ends. CDR3 length: 14 residues. Germline values: CDR1 ENHRY, CDR2 SYGVKD.

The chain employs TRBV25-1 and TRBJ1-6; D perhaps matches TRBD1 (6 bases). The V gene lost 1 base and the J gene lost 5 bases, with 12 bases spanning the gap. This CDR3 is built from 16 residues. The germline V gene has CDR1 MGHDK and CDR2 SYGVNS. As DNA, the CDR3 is TGTGCCAGCAGTGAATTCTGGACAGTTGATAATTCACCCCTCCACTTT. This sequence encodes CASSEFWTVDNSPLHF.

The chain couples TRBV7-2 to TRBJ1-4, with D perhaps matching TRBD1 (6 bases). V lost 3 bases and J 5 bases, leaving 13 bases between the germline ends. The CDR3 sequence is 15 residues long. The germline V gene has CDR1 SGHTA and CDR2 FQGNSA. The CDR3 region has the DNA TGTGCCAGCAGCTTGGATGGACAGTCAAATGAAAAACTGTTTTTT. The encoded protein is CASSLDGQSNEKLFF. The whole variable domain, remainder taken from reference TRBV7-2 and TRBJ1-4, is GAGVSQSPSNKVTEKGKDVELRCDPISGHTALYWYRQSLGQGLEFLIYFQGNSAPDKSGLPSDRFSAERTGGSVSTLTIQRTQQEDSAVYLCASSLDGQSNEKLFFGSGTQLSVL.

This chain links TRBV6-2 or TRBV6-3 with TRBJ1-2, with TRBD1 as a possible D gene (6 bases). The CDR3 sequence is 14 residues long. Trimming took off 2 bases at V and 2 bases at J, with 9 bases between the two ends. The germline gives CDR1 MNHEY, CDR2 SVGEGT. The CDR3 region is CASSYDRTNYGYTF. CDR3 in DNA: TGTGCCAGCAGTTACGACAGGACCAACTATGGCTACACCTTC.

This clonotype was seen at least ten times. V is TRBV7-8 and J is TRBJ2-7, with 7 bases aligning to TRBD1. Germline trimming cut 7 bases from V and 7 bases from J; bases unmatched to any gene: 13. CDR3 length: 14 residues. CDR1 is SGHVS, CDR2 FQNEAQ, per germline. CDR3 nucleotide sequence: TGTGCCAGCACCCCTGGGGACAGCCGCCGGGAGCAGTACGTC. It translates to CASTPGDSRREQYV.

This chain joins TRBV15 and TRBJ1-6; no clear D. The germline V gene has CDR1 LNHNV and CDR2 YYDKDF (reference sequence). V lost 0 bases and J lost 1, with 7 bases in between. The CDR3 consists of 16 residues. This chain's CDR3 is CATSRDEVSYNSPLHF. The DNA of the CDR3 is TGTGCCACCAGCAGAGACGAGGTTTCCTATAATTCACCCCTCCACTTT.

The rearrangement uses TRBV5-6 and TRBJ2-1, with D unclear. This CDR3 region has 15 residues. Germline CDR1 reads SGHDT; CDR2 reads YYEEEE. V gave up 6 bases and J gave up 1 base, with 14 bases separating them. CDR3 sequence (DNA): TGTGCCAGCACCCCAGCCACGACTTCCTACAATGAGCAGTTCTTC. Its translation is CASTPATTSYNEQFF.

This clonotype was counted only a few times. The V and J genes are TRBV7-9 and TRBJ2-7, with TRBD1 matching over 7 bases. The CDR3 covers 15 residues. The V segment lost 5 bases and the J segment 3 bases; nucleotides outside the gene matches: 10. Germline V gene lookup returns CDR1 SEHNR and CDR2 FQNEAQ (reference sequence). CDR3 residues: CASSRPGQPDYEQYF. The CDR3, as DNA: TGTGCCAGCAGCCGACCGGGACAGCCGGACTACGAGCAGTACTTC. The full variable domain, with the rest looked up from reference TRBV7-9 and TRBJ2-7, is DTGVSQNPRHKITKRGQNVTFRCDPISEHNRLYWYRQTLGQGPEFLTYFQNEAQLEKSRLLSDRFSAERPKGSFSTLEIQRTEQGDSAMYLCASSRPGQPDYEQYFGPGTRLTVT.

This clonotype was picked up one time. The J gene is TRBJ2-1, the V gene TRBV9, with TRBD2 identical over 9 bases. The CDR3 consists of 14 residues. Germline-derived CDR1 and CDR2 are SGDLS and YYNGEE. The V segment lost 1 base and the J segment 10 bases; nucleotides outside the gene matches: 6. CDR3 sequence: CASSVSGGPGEQFF. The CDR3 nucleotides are TGTGCCAGCAGCGTAAGCGGGGGGCCGGGGGAGCAGTTCTTC.

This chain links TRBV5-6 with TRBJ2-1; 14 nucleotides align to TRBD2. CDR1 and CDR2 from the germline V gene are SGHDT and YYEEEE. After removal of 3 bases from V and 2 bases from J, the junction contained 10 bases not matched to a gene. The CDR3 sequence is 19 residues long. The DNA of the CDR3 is TGTGCCAGCAGCTCCCCCAAGGGACTAGCGGGGGCCACCTACAATGAGCAGTTCTTC. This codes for CASSSPKGLAGATYNEQFF.

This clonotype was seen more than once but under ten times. The CDR3 DNA is TGTGCCAGCAGTCATCAACCTGGGGGCAGGAACACCATATATTTT. Translating gives CASSHQPGGRNTIYF. The chain links TRBV2 to TRBJ1-3; D might be TRBD1 (6 bases). The CDR3 length is 15 residues. Germline V gives CDR1 SNHLY, CDR2 FYNNEI. V was cut by 5 bases and J by 7 bases, with 18 bases left in between.

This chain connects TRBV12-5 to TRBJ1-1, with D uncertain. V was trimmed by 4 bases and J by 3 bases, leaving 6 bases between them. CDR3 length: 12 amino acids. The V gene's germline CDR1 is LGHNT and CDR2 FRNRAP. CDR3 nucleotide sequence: TGTGCTAGTGGTTGGTCGGACACTGAAGCTTTCTTT. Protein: CASGWSDTEAFF.

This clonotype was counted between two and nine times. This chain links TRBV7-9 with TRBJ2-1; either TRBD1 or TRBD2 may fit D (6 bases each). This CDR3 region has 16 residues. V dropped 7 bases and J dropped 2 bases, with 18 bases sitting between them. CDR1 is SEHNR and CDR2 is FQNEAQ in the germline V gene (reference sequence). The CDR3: CASMVPRGDPYNEQFF. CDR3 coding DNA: TGTGCCAGCATGGTCCCTAGGGGGGATCCCTACAATGAGCAGTTCTTC.

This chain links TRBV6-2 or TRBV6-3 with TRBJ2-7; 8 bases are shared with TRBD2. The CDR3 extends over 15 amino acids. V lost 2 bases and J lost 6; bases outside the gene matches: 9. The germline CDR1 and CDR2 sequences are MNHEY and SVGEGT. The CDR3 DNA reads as TGTGCCAGCAGTTACGCTCGGGGGGGCACGGGCGAGCAGTACGTC. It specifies CASSYARGGTGEQYV.

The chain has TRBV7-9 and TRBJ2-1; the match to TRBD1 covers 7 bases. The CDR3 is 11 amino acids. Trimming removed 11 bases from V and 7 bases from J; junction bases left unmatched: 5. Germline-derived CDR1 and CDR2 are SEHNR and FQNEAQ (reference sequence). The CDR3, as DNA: TGTGCCGGAGGCAGGGGGAATGAGCAGTTCTTC. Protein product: CAGGRGNEQFF.

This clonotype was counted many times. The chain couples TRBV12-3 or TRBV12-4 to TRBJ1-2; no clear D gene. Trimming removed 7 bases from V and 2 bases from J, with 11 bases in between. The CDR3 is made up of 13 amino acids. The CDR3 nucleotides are TGTGCCAGCACCTACACGGCGAACTATGGCTACACCTTC. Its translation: CASTYTANYGYTF.

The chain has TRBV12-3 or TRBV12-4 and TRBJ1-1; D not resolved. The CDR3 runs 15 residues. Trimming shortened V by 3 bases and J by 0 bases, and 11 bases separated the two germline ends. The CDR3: CASSLVREMNTEAFF. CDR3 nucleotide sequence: TGTGCCAGCAGTTTGGTCCGGGAAATGAACACTGAAGCTTTCTTT.

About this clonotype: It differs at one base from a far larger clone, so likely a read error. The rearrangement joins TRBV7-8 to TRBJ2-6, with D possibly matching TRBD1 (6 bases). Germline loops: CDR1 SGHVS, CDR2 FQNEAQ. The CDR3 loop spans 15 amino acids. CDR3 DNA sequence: TGTACCAGCAGCTCTAGGGGGTCTGGGGCCAACGTCCTGACTTTC. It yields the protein CTSSSRGSGANVLTF.

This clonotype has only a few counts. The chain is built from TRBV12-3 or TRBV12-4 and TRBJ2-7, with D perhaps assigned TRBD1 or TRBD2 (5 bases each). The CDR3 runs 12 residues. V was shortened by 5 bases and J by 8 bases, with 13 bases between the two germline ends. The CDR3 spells CASSRDPRQQYF. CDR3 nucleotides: TGTGCCAGCAGTCGGGACCCCCGTCAGCAGTACTTC.